A single sample is the source of the 5 T cell receptor beta chains below, sequenced in a study of blood T cell repertoires in COVID-19. Sequencing used immunoSEQ multiplex PCR; TCRdb keeps in-frame clones, though not all of them. Of 30,000 to 40,000 clones in the sample, approximately 93% were seen once. The sequenced material came from peripheral blood. These receptors all come from a male donor with active COVID-19.

This sequence joins TRBV2 and TRBJ1-1; possibly TRBD1 for D (5 bases). The V gene lost 7 bases and the J gene lost 3 bases, with 18 bases spanning the gap. Germline values: CDR1 SNHLY, CDR2 FYNNEI. This CDR3 region has 15 residues. CDR3 protein: CASKEENRYYTEAFF. Here the CDR3 DNA reads TGTGCCAGCAAGGAAGAGAACAGGTACTACACTGAAGCTTTCTTT. Drawing the rest from reference TRBV2 and TRBJ1-1, the complete variable domain is EPEVTQTPSHQVTQMGQEVILRCVPISNHLYFYWYRQILGQKVEFLVSFYNNEISEKSEIFDDQFSVERPDGSNFTLKIRSTKLEDSAMYFCASKEENRYYTEAFFGQGTRLTVV.

J is TRBJ2-1 and V is TRBV19; 7 bases align to TRBD2. Losses at the gene ends were 0 bases for V and 10 bases for J; bases not matched to a gene: 15. Germline V lookup: CDR1 LNHDA, CDR2 SQIVND (reference sequence). CDR3 size: 17 residues. Here the CDR3 reads CASSIDLSAGLNGEQFF. The CDR3 DNA sequence: TGTGCCAGTAGTATAGACCTCTCAGCGGGGTTGAACGGGGAGCAGTTCTTC. Based on the CDR3 plus reference TRBV19 and TRBJ2-1, the full variable domain is DGGITQSPKYLFRKEGQNVTLSCEQNLNHDAMYWYRQDPGQGLRLIYYSQIVNDFQKGDIAEGYSVSREKKESFPLTVTSAQKNPTAFYLCASSIDLSAGLNGEQFFGPGTRLTVL.

The chain carries TRBV19 and TRBJ1-2; no clear D gene. Germline V CDR1 and CDR2: LNHDA, SQIVND (reference sequence). CDR3 length: 18 residues. CDR3 nucleotide sequence: TGTGCAACCTGGGATCCGAACCCTGCGGAGGGAGCTAACTATGGCTACACCTTC. This codes for CATWDPNPAEGANYGYTF.

V and J are TRBV27 and TRBJ2-7, with D possibly being TRBD1 (6 bases). V lost 3 bases, J lost 5 bases, and 14 bases lay in between. The V gene's germline CDR1 is MNHEY and CDR2 SMNVEV (reference sequence). CDR3 length: 14 amino acids. CDR3 loop: CASSLGAGIDEQYF. As DNA, the CDR3 is TGTGCCAGCAGTTTGGGGGCAGGGATCGACGAGCAGTACTTC.

The chain recombines TRBV5-1 with TRBJ2-3; TRBD2 aligns across 8 bases. CDR3 length: 18 residues. Germline V gives CDR1 SGHRS, CDR2 YFSETQ. V dropped 5 bases and J dropped 0; count of bases not matched to a gene: 14. The CDR3 nucleotides read TGCGCCAGCAGTCCCCAGGGTAGCGGGGTCACTAGCACAGATACGCAGTATTTT. Its translation: CASSPQGSGVTSTDTQYF.